The 11 T cell receptor beta chains below all came from one sample that was sequenced in a study of brain T cells in children with intractable seizures. Sequencing used immunoSEQ multiplex PCR; TCRdb keeps in-frame clones, though not all of them. This sample has tens of thousands of clones, with under 95% found just once. The sample was peripheral blood, taken at surgery. Receptor source: a boy under two years old with tuberous sclerosis and intractable seizures.

J is TRBJ2-3 and V is TRBV4-1; TRBD2 agrees at 7 bases. CDR3 length: 14 amino acids. Germline CDR1 MGHRA, CDR2 YSYEKL. Unmatched junction bases numbered 5, after V lost 4 bases and J lost 4 bases. Here the CDR3 reads CASSRTRAPDTQYF. In DNA form, the CDR3 reads TGCGCCAGCAGCCGGACTAGGGCCCCAGATACGCAGTATTTT.

The genes are TRBV4-1 and TRBJ1-3; possible D gene TRBD1, 5 bases. The CDR3 sequence is 16 residues long. V lost 3 bases to trimming and J lost 10 bases, with 22 bases between them. Germline V gene data show CDR1 as MGHRA and CDR2 as YSYEKL. CDR3 residues: CASSQGSGTAGTTIYF. The CDR3, as DNA: TGCGCCAGCAGCCAGGGATCCGGGACGGCCGGCACGACCATATATTTT.

The chain recombines TRBV30 with TRBJ2-1; no clear D gene. This CDR3 is built from 12 residues. CDR1 is GTSNPN, CDR2 SVGIG, per germline (reference sequence). Trimming left V 1 base short and J 4 bases short, with 5 bases between. The CDR3 here is CAWSARYNEQFF. CDR3 sequence (DNA): TGTGCCTGGAGTGCAAGGTACAATGAGCAGTTCTTC.

The genes are TRBV24-1 and TRBJ2-7; D is ambiguous. The CDR3 is made up of 12 amino acids. V lost 7 bases and J lost 2, with 8 bases in between. In germline, CDR1 is KGHDR, CDR2 SFDVKD. This chain's CDR3 is CATSPGAYEQYF. Written as DNA, the CDR3 is TGTGCCACCAGCCCAGGAGCCTACGAGCAGTACTTC.

CDR3 coding DNA: TGTGCTAGTGGTTTGGTCAACAGCCCCTACGAGCAGTACTTC. As protein: CASGLVNSPYEQYF. The V call is TRBV12-5, the J call TRBJ2-7; D uncertain. V lost 0 bases, J lost 2 bases, and 8 bases lay in between. Germline V gene lookup returns CDR1 LGHNT and CDR2 FRNRAP. The CDR3 length is 14 residues.

The rearrangement links TRBV19 to TRBJ2-7; 7 bases align to TRBD1. The CDR3 covers 15 residues. V gave up 4 bases and J gave up 0 bases; unmatched junction bases: 6. In germline, CDR1 is LNHDA, CDR2 SQIVND (reference sequence). The CDR3 region has the DNA TGTGCCAGTAGTACCCACAGGGGTAGCTCCTACGAGCAGTACTTC. Protein sequence: CASSTHRGSSYEQYF.

V and J are TRBV24-1 and TRBJ2-3; D unclear. V gave up 7 bases and J gave up 0 bases, with 7 bases separating them. This CDR3 region has 13 residues. Germline-derived CDR1 and CDR2 are KGHDR and SFDVKD. The CDR3 nucleotides are TGTGCCACCAGGGGCGTCAGCACAGATACGCAGTATTTT. It is translated as CATRGVSTDTQYF.

Concerning this clone itself: Relative to the germline gene, one junction end is altered; a read error may explain this. The chain uses TRBV7-7 and TRBJ2-5, with D possibly matching TRBD2 (5 bases). Germline-derived CDR1 and CDR2 are SSHAT and FNYEAQ (reference sequence). This CDR3 region has 14 residues. CDR3 DNA: TGTGCTAGCAGCTTAGCGTTGTTCCAAGAGGCCCAGTACTTC. Its translation is CASSLALFQEAQYF.

The rearrangement links TRBV7-9 to TRBJ2-7; D uncertain. Germline V gives CDR1 SEHNR, CDR2 FQNEAQ (reference sequence). This CDR3 is 12 amino acids long. Trimming stripped 1 base from V and 13 bases from J, with 14 bases between. The CDR3 spells CASSLGSNPIYF. DNA of the CDR3: TGTGCCAGCAGCTTAGGATCAAACCCTATATACTTC.

For the CDR3, the DNA is TGTGCCAGCAGTGAAGCACCAGGACCCTATAGCAATCAGCCCCAGCATTTT. Residues: CASSEAPGPYSNQPQHF. The chain uses TRBV2 and TRBJ1-5; D remains unclear. The germline V gene has CDR1 SNHLY and CDR2 FYNNEI. The CDR3 sequence is 17 residues long. V was shortened by 0 bases and J by 0 bases, with 12 bases between the two germline ends.

The V and J genes are TRBV30 and TRBJ2-7; the match to TRBD2 covers 16 bases. Germline V gene sequence: CDR1 GTSNPN, CDR2 SVGIG (reference sequence). The V and J ends lost 4 bases and 4 bases, in that order; junction bases with no gene match: 13. The CDR3 contains 18 residues. The CDR3 loop reads CAWTPRGLAGGPRYEQYF. CDR3 bases: TGTGCCTGGACCCCACGGGGACTAGCGGGAGGGCCACGGTACGAGCAGTACTTC.